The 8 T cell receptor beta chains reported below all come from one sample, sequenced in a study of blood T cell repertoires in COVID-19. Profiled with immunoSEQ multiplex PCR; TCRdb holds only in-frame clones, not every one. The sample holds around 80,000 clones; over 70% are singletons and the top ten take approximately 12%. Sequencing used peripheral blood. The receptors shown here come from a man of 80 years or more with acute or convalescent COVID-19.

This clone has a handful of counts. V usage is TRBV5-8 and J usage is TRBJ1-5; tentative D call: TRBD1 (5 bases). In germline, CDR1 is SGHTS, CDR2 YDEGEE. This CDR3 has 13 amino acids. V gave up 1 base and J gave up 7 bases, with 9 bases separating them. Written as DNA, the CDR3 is TGTGCCAGCAGCTTGTCGGGGGTACAGCCCCAGCATTTT. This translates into CASSLSGVQPQHF.

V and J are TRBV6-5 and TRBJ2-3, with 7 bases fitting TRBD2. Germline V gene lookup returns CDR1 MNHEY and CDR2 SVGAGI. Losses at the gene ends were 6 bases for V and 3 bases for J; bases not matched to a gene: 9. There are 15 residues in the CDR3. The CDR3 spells CASRTGRGITDTQYF. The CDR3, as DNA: TGTGCCAGCAGGACGGGGAGGGGAATTACAGATACGCAGTATTTT.

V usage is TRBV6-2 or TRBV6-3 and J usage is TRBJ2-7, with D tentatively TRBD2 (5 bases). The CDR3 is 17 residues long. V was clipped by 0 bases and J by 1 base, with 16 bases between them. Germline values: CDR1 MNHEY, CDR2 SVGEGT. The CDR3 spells CASSYSSYGVPSYEQYF. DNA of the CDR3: TGTGCCAGCAGTTACTCGAGTTACGGGGTCCCTTCCTACGAGCAGTACTTC.

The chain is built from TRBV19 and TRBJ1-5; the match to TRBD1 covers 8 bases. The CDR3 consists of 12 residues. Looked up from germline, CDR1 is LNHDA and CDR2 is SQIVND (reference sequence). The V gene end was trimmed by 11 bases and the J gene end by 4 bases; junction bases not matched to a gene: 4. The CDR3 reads CAGGTGNQPQHF. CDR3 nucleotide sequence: TGTGCCGGCGGGACAGGAAATCAGCCCCAGCATTTT.

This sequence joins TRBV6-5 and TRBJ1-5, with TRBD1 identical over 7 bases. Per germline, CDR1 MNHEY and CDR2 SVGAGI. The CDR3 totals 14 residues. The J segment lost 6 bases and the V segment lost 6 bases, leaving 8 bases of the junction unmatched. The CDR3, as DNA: TGTGCCAGCAGCCAAGACAGGGTAGCTCAGCCCCAGCATTTT. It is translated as CASSQDRVAQPQHF.

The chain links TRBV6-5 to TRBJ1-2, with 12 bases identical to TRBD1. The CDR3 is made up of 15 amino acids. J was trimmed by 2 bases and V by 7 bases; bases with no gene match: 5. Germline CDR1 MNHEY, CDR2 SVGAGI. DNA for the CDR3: TGTGCCAGCATATGGGACAGGGGGCAAAACTATGGCTACACCTTC. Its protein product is CASIWDRGQNYGYTF.

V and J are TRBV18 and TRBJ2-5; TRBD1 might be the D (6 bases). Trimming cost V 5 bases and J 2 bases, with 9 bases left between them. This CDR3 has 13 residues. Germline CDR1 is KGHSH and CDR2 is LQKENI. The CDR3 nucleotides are TGTGCCAGCTCAGGACAGAATCAAGAGACCCAGTACTTC. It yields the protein CASSGQNQETQYF.

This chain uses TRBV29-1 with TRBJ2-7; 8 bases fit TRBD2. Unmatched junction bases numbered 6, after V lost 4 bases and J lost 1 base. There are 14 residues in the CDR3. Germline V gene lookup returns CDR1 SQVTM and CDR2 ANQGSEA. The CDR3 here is CSVVSQRGSYEQYF. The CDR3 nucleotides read TGCAGCGTTGTGTCCCAGCGGGGGTCCTACGAGCAGTACTTC.